Presented here are 9 T cell receptor beta chains from one specimen sequenced in a study of response to subunit inactivated influenza vaccine. One entry per CDR3 protein, called by TCRdb with MiXCR from the RT-PCR reads. The data hold hundreds of thousands of distinct CDR3 sequences, with around 8% observed a single time. The sequenced sample was PBMCs from blood, obtained 23 to 25 months after vaccination. Every receptor here comes from a man between 45 and 75 years old who received an inactivated influenza vaccine.

This clonotype has a handful of counts. J is TRBJ2-2 and V is TRBV11-2, with TRBD2 identical over 8 bases. The CDR3 covers 18 residues. Germline CDR1 is SGHAT and CDR2 is FQNNGV. V was pared by 1 base and J by 3 bases, with 10 bases of the junction left unmatched. CDR3 protein: CASSLVPPREGYTGELFF. The CDR3 DNA reads TGTGCCAGCAGCTTAGTTCCCCCCCGGGAGGGTTACACCGGGGAGCTGTTTTTT.

This clonotype was recorded many times. The gene calls are TRBV6-1 and TRBJ2-3; D is perhaps TRBD1 (6 bases). Looked up from germline, CDR1 is MNHNS and CDR2 is SASEGT. With 6 bases removed from V and 7 bases from J, the gap between germline ends came to 23 bases. This CDR3 contains 16 residues. CDR3 in amino acids: CASRDLTGFLSNTQYF. CDR3 bases: TGTGCCAGCAGGGATTTAACAGGGTTTCTTTCTAATACGCAGTATTTT.

The chain employs TRBV7-2 and TRBJ1-4, with 10 bases lining up with TRBD1. Germline loops: CDR1 SGHTA, CDR2 FQGNSA. V dropped 4 bases and J dropped 10; count of bases not matched to a gene: 3. The length of the CDR3 is 13 residues. The CDR3 region is CASSSGQGGKLFF. The CDR3 region has the DNA TGTGCCAGCAGCTCAGGACAGGGGGGAAAACTGTTTTTT. Combining the CDR3 with reference TRBV7-2 and TRBJ1-4 gives the whole variable domain GAGVSQSPSNKVTEKGKDVELRCDPISGHTALYWYRQSLGQGLEFLIYFQGNSAPDKSGLPSDRFSAERTGGSVSTLTIQRTQQEDSAVYLCASSSGQGGKLFFGSGTQLSVL.

Only a few counts were recorded for this clonotype. V and J are TRBV28 and TRBJ2-1; D tentatively fits TRBD1 or TRBD2 (7 bases each). This CDR3 has 16 amino acids. The V gene lost 5 bases and the J gene lost 4 bases, with 18 bases spanning the gap. Looked up from germline, CDR1 is MDHEN and CDR2 is SYDVKM. CDR3: CASSPLRGGEYNEQFF. The CDR3 coding sequence is TGTGCCAGCAGTCCTCTCAGGGGGGGTGAATACAATGAGCAGTTCTTC.

About this clonotype itself: This clone may be a read error of a much larger clone one base away. The chain has TRBV7-2 and TRBJ1-1; the D is unclear. This CDR3 comprises 13 residues. V lost 7 bases, J lost 1 base, and 10 bases lay in between. Germline-derived CDR1 and CDR2 are SGHTA and FQGNSA. CDR3 in amino acids: CTSNLAANTEAFF. The CDR3 bases are TGTACCAGCAACCTGGCGGCGAACACTGAAGCTTTCTTT.

This sequence joins TRBV7-2 and TRBJ2-1; 8 bases agree with TRBD2. Per the germline V gene, CDR1 is SGHTA and CDR2 is FQGNSA. Trimming at V came to 6 bases and at J to 2 bases, leaving 6 bases not matched to a gene. This CDR3 contains 15 residues. CDR3 nucleotide sequence: TGTGCCAGCAGTCTAGCGGGTCACACCTACAATGAGCAGTTCTTC. Protein sequence: CASSLAGHTYNEQFF.

The chain couples TRBV11-2 to TRBJ2-5, with TRBD2 identical over 9 bases. CDR1 is SGHAT, CDR2 FQNNGV, per germline. V was clipped by 1 base and J by 2 bases; unmatched bases: 11. This CDR3 comprises 18 residues. CDR3 protein: CASSLGPVRGGPQETQYF. CDR3 bases: TGTGCCAGCAGCTTAGGACCGGTGCGGGGGGGCCCACAAGAGACCCAGTACTTC.

This clonotype was observed many times. The V and J genes are TRBV11-2 and TRBJ1-3; possibly TRBD1 for D (5 bases). The CDR3 consists of 16 residues. The V end lost 0 bases, the J end lost 2 bases, and 11 bases lay between the germline ends. Looked up from germline, CDR1 is SGHAT and CDR2 is FQNNGV. CDR3 residues: CASSLERGTAGNTIYF. The CDR3, as DNA: TGTGCCAGCAGCTTAGAGCGCGGGACGGCTGGAAACACCATATATTTT.

The chain's CDR3 is CAISPTSGRVGETQYF. The CDR3 DNA follows: TGTGCCATCAGTCCGACTAGCGGGAGAGTAGGGGAGACCCAGTACTTC. V gene TRBV10-3 combines with J gene TRBJ2-5, with 12 bases identical to TRBD2. Germline CDR1 is ENHRY and CDR2 is SYGVKD. CDR3 size: 16 residues. The ends lost 5 bases at V and 5 bases at J; junction bases unmatched: 9.